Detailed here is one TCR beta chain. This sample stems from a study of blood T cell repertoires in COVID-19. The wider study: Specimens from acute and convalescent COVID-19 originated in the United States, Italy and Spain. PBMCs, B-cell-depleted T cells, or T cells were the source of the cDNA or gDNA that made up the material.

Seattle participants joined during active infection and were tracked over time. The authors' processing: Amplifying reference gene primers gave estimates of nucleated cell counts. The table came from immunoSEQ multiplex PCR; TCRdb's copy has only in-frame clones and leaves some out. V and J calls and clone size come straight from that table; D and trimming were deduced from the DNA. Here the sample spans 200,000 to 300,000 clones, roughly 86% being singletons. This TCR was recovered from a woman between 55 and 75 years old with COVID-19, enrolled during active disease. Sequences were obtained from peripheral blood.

CDR3 amino acids: CASSLAGPYYGYTF. As DNA, the CDR3 is TGTGCCAGCAGTTTAGCGGGACCTTACTATGGCTACACCTTC. V is TRBV28 and J is TRBJ1-2; D is perhaps TRBD1 (5 bases). Trimming stripped 2 bases from V and 3 bases from J, with 10 bases between. CDR1 MDHEN and CDR2 SYDVKM come from the germline V gene. The CDR3 spans 14 residues.